A single sample is the source of the 22 T cell receptor beta chains below, sequenced in a study of tumor-infiltrating lymphocytes in primary liver carcinoma listed by TCRdb under 2017. Total RNA and DNA were co-extracted without cell sorting from approximately 20-30 mg of bulk tissue using the AllPrep DNA/RNA mini kit. Sequencer: Illumina HiSeq 2500. A constant-region primer and ProtoScript II reverse transcriptase were used to reverse-transcribe TCRbeta-specific cDNA from about 0.55 ug total RNA. Three nested multiplex PCR rounds, following a slightly modified ARM-PCR procedure, were used to build the TCRbeta libraries. Multiplex TRBV1-TRBV30 forward primers and a Cbeta reverse primer were used in the first two PCR rounds, each of which was run for around 9 cycles. TCRdb ran its own pipeline on the public reads, namely fastp trimming at Q25 and MiXCR clone calling, and kept in-frame beta chains. Every CDR3 protein is listed once, alongside the most common genes and DNA of its rows. Counted in this sample were 50,000 or so distinct CDR3 sequences; around 73% of them appeared once. The ten top clones hold around a quarter of the sample.

The sequenced sample consisted of liver tumor tissue from sampling region 5. The cell subset or site label on this specimen signifies: tumor region T5, tumor centre. These receptors came from a man aged 40-55 years with primary liver carcinoma and hepatitis B virus infection.

Note on this clonotype: Mismatch with germline at one junction end may stem from a read error. This chain's CDR3 is CASSVRGAETQCF. The CDR3 coding sequence is TGTGCTAGCAGTGTAAGGGGTGCAGAGACACAGTGCTTC. This rearrangement joins TRBV6-1 to TRBJ2-5, with D perhaps TRBD1 (5 bases). In germline, CDR1 is MNHNS, CDR2 SASEGT. The CDR3 is made up of 13 amino acids.

With regard to this clonotype: Germline and junction disagree at one end, which may indicate a read error. The V and J genes are TRBV5-6 and TRBJ2-2; D might be TRBD2 (5 bases). The CDR3 is 15 residues long. Looked up from germline, CDR1 is SGHDT and CDR2 is YYEEEE. In nucleotides, the CDR3 is TGTGCCAGCGGCACCCTACGAGATAACACCGGGGAACTGTTTTTT. Protein: CASGTLRDNTGELFF.

This clonotype appeared a few times. The chain combines TRBV6-5 with TRBJ2-5; a weak D match, TRBD2 (5 bases). Trimming took 4 bases from V and 11 from J, leaving 11 bases between them. CDR1 is MNHEY, CDR2 SVGAGI, per germline. This CDR3 is 11 amino acids long. CDR3 region: CASSSRATQYF. The CDR3 DNA sequence: TGTGCCAGCAGTTCGAGGGCGACTCAGTACTTC.

This clonotype ranks as medium-sized (0.01 to 0.1%). The gene calls are TRBV29-1 and TRBJ2-2; D possibly corresponds to TRBD1 (5 bases). V gave up 7 bases and J gave up 7 bases, with 10 bases separating them. From germline, CDR1 is SQVTM and CDR2 ANQGSEA. The CDR3 totals 11 residues. The CDR3 DNA follows: TGCAGCGCCAAGGGGAACGGGGAGCTGTTTTTT. It codes for CSAKGNGELFF.

V is TRBV12-3 or TRBV12-4 and J is TRBJ2-5; D is uncertain. CDR3 length equals 14 residues. Between the trimmed V and J ends, which lost 4 bases and 4 bases, there was a span of 13 bases. This CDR3 reads CASSSARTGETQYF. In nucleotides, the CDR3 is TGTGCCAGCAGTTCAGCGCGTACTGGAGAGACCCAGTACTTC.

In its sample, this clonotype was seen many times. The genes are TRBV2 and TRBJ2-3, with TRBD2 identical over 8 bases. The germline CDR1 and CDR2 sequences are SNHLY and FYNNEI. The CDR3 covers 14 residues. After removal of 10 bases from V and 3 bases from J, the junction contained 9 bases not matched to a gene. The CDR3, as DNA: TGTGCCAACCCACCTGGCGGGAGGACAGATACGCAGTATTTT. The encoded protein is CANPPGGRTDTQYF.

The chain employs TRBV14 and TRBJ1-4; TRBD1 is a possible D gene (5 bases). The germline gives CDR1 SGHDN, CDR2 FVKESK. With 0 bases removed from V and 10 bases from J, the gap between germline ends came to 18 bases. The CDR3 consists of 16 residues. The CDR3 loop is CASSQEFFFGDVKLFF. The CDR3 coding sequence is TGTGCCAGCAGCCAAGAATTTTTCTTCGGGGACGTAAAACTGTTTTTT.

V usage is TRBV28 and J usage is TRBJ2-1; TRBD1 matches 8 bases. The CDR3 loop spans 15 amino acids. The germline V gene has CDR1 MDHEN and CDR2 SYDVKM. The trim removed 4 bases at V and 8 bases at J, leaving 10 bases unmatched. The CDR3 DNA reads as TGTGCCAGCAGTTATGTCCCAGGGGGCAGATATGAGCAGTTCTTC. Its translation: CASSYVPGGRYEQFF.

By proportion, this clonotype is large (0.1 to 1%). The J gene is TRBJ1-1, the V gene TRBV6-6; the match to TRBD1 covers 8 bases. The V segment lost 6 bases and the J segment 5 bases; nucleotides outside the gene matches: 5. Germline V CDR1 and CDR2: MNHNY, SVGAGI (reference sequence). CDR3 length equals 13 residues. The DNA for the CDR3 is TGTGCCAGCAGCACAGGGGGGACTACTGAAGCTTTCTTT. Its protein is CASSTGGTTEAFF.

On this clonotype itself: A much larger clone is a single base away; this may be a read error. V gene TRBV24-1 combines with J gene TRBJ2-3, with a possible D match to TRBD2 (6 bases). Germline V gene sequence: CDR1 KGHDR, CDR2 SFDVKD. The V and J ends lost 6 bases and 0 bases respectively, with 15 bases between them. The CDR3 runs 16 residues. For the CDR3, the DNA is TGTGCCACCAGTAATTGGTCGGGAGTTAGCACAGATACGCAGTATTTT. Amino acid sequence: CATSNWSGVSTDTQYF.

This clonotype is categorized as medium-sized. The chain joins TRBV12-3 or TRBV12-4 to TRBJ2-2, with 9 bases aligning to TRBD2. V lost 5 bases to trimming and J lost 5 bases; unmatched junction nucleotides: 9. This CDR3 contains 16 residues. The CDR3 sequence: CASSLGLALWTGELFF. The CDR3 DNA reads TGTGCCAGCAGTCTGGGACTAGCCCTGTGGACCGGGGAGCTGTTTTTT.

Note on this clonotype: An end of the junction differs from the germline gene, which may be a read error. This rearrangement joins TRBV4-3 to TRBJ2-1; D gene ambiguous. There are 16 residues in the CDR3. Germline V gene sequence: CDR1 LGHNA, CDR2 YSLEER. The CDR3 DNA is TGCGAGAGCAGCCAAGATCCCTACTCAGAATACAATGCGCAGTTCTTC. This translates into CESSQDPYSEYNAQFF.

Note on this clonotype: A read error may explain this, as a much larger clone is one base away. This sequence joins TRBV30 and TRBJ1-1; weak D call: TRBD1 (6 bases). The V gene's germline CDR1 is GTSNPN and CDR2 SVGIG (reference sequence). This CDR3 comprises 11 residues. CDR3 nucleotide sequence: TGTACCTGGAGTGTAGGGGGGACGGCTTTCTTT. Protein sequence: CTWSVGGTAFF.

There are a few counts of this clonotype. This chain's CDR3 is CASSLTGLVSHTF. In DNA form, the CDR3 reads TGTGCCAGCAGTTTAACAGGGCTAGTCAGCCACACCTTC. J is TRBJ1-2 and V is TRBV12-3 or TRBV12-4; D is perhaps TRBD1 (6 bases). V lost 2 bases and J 12 bases, leaving 16 bases between the germline ends. This CDR3 is built from 13 residues.

Comment on this clonotype: The CDR3 does not close with the conserved phenylalanine or tryptophan, likely indicating a read error. The CDR3, as DNA: TGTGCCAGCAGTTTAAGCGGGGGACAAGAGACCCAGTACTTA. Amino acid sequence: CASSLSGGQETQYL. V usage is TRBV11-2 and J usage is TRBJ2-5; 8 bases match TRBD2. Germline CDR1 and CDR2: SGHAT and FQNNGV. This CDR3 comprises 14 residues. J gave up 2 bases and V 6 bases, and 5 bases lay outside the gene matches.

Worth noting for this clonotype: Its ends do not fully match the called genes, so a read error is possible. The chain uses TRBV28 and TRBJ2-2, with D perhaps assigned TRBD1 or TRBD2 (6 bases each). The CDR3 covers 14 residues. Germline V gene lookup returns CDR1 MDHEN and CDR2 SYDVKM. CDR3: CASSLGGSAGKLLF. DNA for the CDR3: TGTGCCAGCAGTTTGGGGGGCTCCGCCGGGAAGCTGCTTTTT.

The table lists this clonotype with a count of one. The junction does not match germline at one end; this may be a read error. The chain employs TRBV4-3 and TRBJ2-5; possible D gene TRBD2, 6 bases. CDR3 length: 16 amino acids. Per germline, CDR1 LGHNA and CDR2 YSLEER. CDR3 DNA sequence: TGCGCCAGCGGCCAAGGCGAGGGGCGGGAACTAGAGACCCAGTATTTC. Translating gives CASGQGEGRELETQYF.

This chain uses TRBV29-1 with TRBJ2-5; maybe TRBD1 (6 bases). The CDR3 is 12 amino acids. Germline V gene data show CDR1 as SQVTM and CDR2 as ANQGSEA. CDR3 sequence reads: CDRMDSGETQYF. The CDR3 region has the DNA TGCGACCGTATGGACAGTGGAGAGACCCAGTACTTC.

Notes on this clonotype: In this CDR3 the conserved last residue, phenylalanine or tryptophan, is missing, so a read error is likely. The DNA is left out, because the CDR3 cannot be placed on it with certainty; the CDR3 is given as TCRdb lists it. The CDR3 here is CASSRTLVSPIHV. The chain carries TRBV11-1 and TRBJ1-6; the table's D call, TRBD1, has no DNA check behind it. Germline loops: CDR1 SGHAT, CDR2 FQDESV (reference sequence). Termini included, the CDR3 measures 13 amino acids.

A note on this clonotype: The germline gene is not matched at one end of the junction; a read error may be the cause. The rearrangement links TRBV11-2 to TRBJ2-2, with a weak D call TRBD2 (5 bases). Germline-derived CDR1 and CDR2 are SGHAT and FQNNGV. This CDR3 is built from 15 residues. DNA for the CDR3: TGTGACAGCAGCTTAGCCCGGCGACGGACCGGGGAGCTTTTTTTT. This sequence encodes CDSSLARRRTGELFF.

The CDR3 DNA sequence: TGTGCTAACAGCCACGGGACTAGTGGGCTAGTCCACGAGCAGTACTTC. Translating it yields CANSHGTSGLVHEQYF. The chain recombines TRBV11-2 with TRBJ2-7, with TRBD2 matching 8 bases. CDR3 length equals 16 residues. CDR1 and CDR2 (germline): SGHAT, FQNNGV.

V gene TRBV5-6 combines with J gene TRBJ1-5, with a tentative D call TRBD1 (6 bases). Germline values: CDR1 SGHDT, CDR2 YYEEEE. There are 15 residues in the CDR3. Trimming cost V 8 bases and J 5 bases, with 20 bases left between them. CDR3 DNA: TGTGCCAGTAGCACCTTGCGCAGGGGCGATCAGCCCCAGCATTTT. This encodes CASSTLRRGDQPQHF.